A single sample gave rise to the 27 T cell receptor beta chains below, sequenced in a study of regulatory T cells in long-lasting Graves disease. The authors built TCR beta libraries using iRepertoire HTBI primers and Arm-PCR of CDR3 regions. TCRdb recomputed calls from the multiplex PCR reads with MiXCR, one row per CDR3 protein. The sample records 350,000 to 450,000 distinct CDR3 sequences, 21% being singletons. Time point denoted: persistent/refractory GD, antithyroid drugs over 5 years with positive TRAb. RNA isolated from PBMCs was used to make the TCR library. The sequencing here drew on peripheral blood mononuclear cells (PBMCs), taken when the disease was refractory, from a patient treated with antithyroid drugs. The receptors originated from a female donor with Graves disease.

In its sample, this clonotype was seen a few times. V is TRBV7-9 and J is TRBJ2-5; D unclear. The J call is in doubt because the DNA end fits TRBJ2-4 better. CDR1 and CDR2 from the germline V gene are SEHNR and FQNEAQ (reference sequence). The CDR3 is 14 amino acids. The chain's CDR3 is CASLEALAKNIQYF. The CDR3 coding sequence is TGTGCCAGTCTTGAAGCGCTAGCCAAAAACATTCAGTACTTC.

This clonotype was recorded many times. This chain joins TRBV12-3 or TRBV12-4 and TRBJ2-7, with TRBD1 matching 9 bases. The CDR3 is made up of 14 amino acids. J lost 5 bases, V lost 3 bases, and 5 bases had no gene match. CDR3 amino acids: CASSFGQGPNEQYF. The CDR3 coding sequence is TGTGCCAGCAGTTTTGGACAGGGGCCCAACGAGCAGTACTTC.

At least ten counts were recorded for this clonotype. V is TRBV19 and J is TRBJ2-2; D is unclear. The CDR3 runs to 11 residues. CDR1 and CDR2 (germline): LNHDA, SQIVND (reference sequence). Deletions cut 9 bases from V and 3 bases from J, with 5 bases between. The CDR3 region has the DNA TGTGCCAGCCTACACACCGGGGAGCTGTTTTTT. Amino acids: CASLHTGELFF.

This clonotype was detected many times. The chain couples TRBV28 to TRBJ2-7; 14 nucleotides align to TRBD2. Germline V gene sequence: CDR1 MDHEN, CDR2 SYDVKM. V was clipped by 8 bases and J by 6 bases; unmatched bases: 9. This CDR3 is 15 amino acids long. CDR3 in DNA: TGTGCCAGCGGGACTAGCGGGAGAGGCAGCCCCGAGCAGTACTTC. It yields the protein CASGTSGRGSPEQYF. The variable domain in full, completed from reference TRBV28 and TRBJ2-7, reads DVKVTQSSRYLVKRTGEKVFLECVQDMDHENMFWYRQDPGLGLRLIYFSYDVKMKEKGDIPEGYSVSREKKERFSLILESASTNQTSMYLCASGTSGRGSPEQYFGPGTRLTVT.

This clonotype was seen only a few times. J is TRBJ1-1 and V is TRBV18; D gene uncertain. Germline CDR1 reads KGHSH; CDR2 reads LQKENI. The CDR3 is 15 amino acids. Trimming cost V 0 bases and J 1 base, with 9 bases left between them. The CDR3 loop is CASSPPIAKNTEAFF. CDR3 nucleotides: TGTGCCAGCTCACCACCGATAGCCAAGAACACTGAAGCTTTCTTT. The whole variable domain, remainder taken from reference TRBV18 and TRBJ1-1, is NAGVMQNPRHLVRRRGQEARLRCSPMKGHSHVYWYRQLPEEGLKFMVYLQKENIIDESGMPKERFSAEFPKEGPSILRIQQVVRGDSAAYFCASSPPIAKNTEAFFGQGTRLTVV.

This CDR3 is CSASLAADNEQFF. CDR3 DNA sequence: TGCAGTGCTAGTCTCGCAGCTGACAATGAGCAGTTCTTC. The chain is built from TRBV20-1 and TRBJ2-1; D gene unclear. V lost 3 bases and J 5 bases, leaving 11 bases between the germline ends. This CDR3 comprises 13 residues. CDR1 DFQATT and CDR2 SNEGSKA come from the germline V gene (reference sequence).

This clonotype came up many times. The V and J genes are TRBV20-1 and TRBJ1-1; no definite D call. Trimming left V 0 bases short and J 6 bases short, with 11 bases between. The CDR3 has 13 residues. The germline V gene has CDR1 DFQATT and CDR2 SNEGSKA (reference sequence). This CDR3 reads CSARDFPVAEAFF. In nucleotides, the CDR3 is TGCAGTGCTAGAGATTTCCCGGTAGCTGAAGCTTTCTTT.

V and J are TRBV3-1 and TRBJ1-3; weak D call: TRBD1 (5 bases). This CDR3 comprises 14 residues. Trimming left V 8 bases short and J 0 bases short, with 11 bases between. CDR1 is LGHDT and CDR2 is YNNKEL in the germline V gene (reference sequence). CDR3 in amino acids: CASADSNSGNTIYF. The CDR3 DNA follows: TGTGCCAGCGCCGACAGTAACTCTGGAAACACCATATATTTT.

This clonotype was seen many times. This chain joins TRBV5-5 and TRBJ1-1; D ambiguous. CDR3 size: 14 residues. Germline V lookup: CDR1 SGHKS, CDR2 YYEKEE (reference sequence). Trimming left V 1 base short and J 0 bases short, with 7 bases between. The CDR3 reads CASSLNTLNTEAFF. The CDR3 DNA sequence: TGTGCCAGCAGCTTGAACACTCTGAACACTGAAGCTTTCTTT. The full variable domain, rest sourced from reference TRBV5-5 and TRBJ1-1, is DAGVTQSPTHLIKTRGQQVTLRCSPISGHKSVSWYQQVLGQGPQFIFQYYEKEERGRGNFPDRFSARQFPNYSSELNVNALLLGDSALYLCASSLNTLNTEAFFGQGTRLTVV.

This clonotype was recorded at least ten times. J is TRBJ2-7 and V is TRBV10-3; D may be TRBD1 or TRBD2 (5 bases each). Germline lookup yields CDR1 ENHRY and CDR2 SYGVKD. Trimming took off 2 bases at V and 3 bases at J, with 17 bases between the two ends. The CDR3 length is 16 residues. DNA of the CDR3: TGTGCCATCAGTGAGAGCTCCGGGACGAGCGTCTACGAGCAGTACTTC. Its protein product is CAISESSGTSVYEQYF.

In this sample, this clonotype turned up many times. The chain employs TRBV27 and TRBJ1-4, with a tentative D call TRBD1 (5 bases). V lost 3 bases to trimming and J lost 5 bases, with 10 bases between them. Looked up from germline, CDR1 is MNHEY and CDR2 is SMNVEV (reference sequence). CDR3 length: 14 amino acids. For the CDR3, the DNA is TGTGCCAGCAGTTTTATAGGGGAGAATGAAAAACTGTTTTTT. Translation gives CASSFIGENEKLFF.

The chain is built from TRBV4-1 and TRBJ1-6; TRBD1 matches 9 bases. Germline trimming cut 3 bases from V and 5 bases from J; bases unmatched to any gene: 14. Germline lookup yields CDR1 MGHRA and CDR2 YSYEKL. This CDR3 has 19 residues. In nucleotides, the CDR3 is TGCGCCAGCAGCCACGTTTTCACCGGGACAGGGAAGAATAATTCACCCCTCCACTTT. Its translation is CASSHVFTGTGKNNSPLHF.

The sample holds a few counts of this clonotype. V gene TRBV10-3 combines with J gene TRBJ1-6; 8 bases agree with TRBD1. Germline assignment: CDR1 ENHRY and CDR2 SYGVKD. The CDR3 loop spans 15 amino acids. Trimming at V came to 4 bases and at J to 5 bases, leaving 4 bases not matched to a gene. The CDR3 loop reads CAISARDRNNSPLHF. In DNA, the CDR3 is TGTGCCATCAGTGCCCGGGACAGGAATAATTCACCCCTCCACTTT.

The J gene is TRBJ2-1, the V gene TRBV27, with D perhaps matching TRBD2 (6 bases). Looked up from germline, CDR1 is MNHEY and CDR2 is SMNVEV (reference sequence). V was pared by 6 bases and J by 6 bases, with 18 bases between. The CDR3 length is 15 residues. CDR3 bases: TGTGCCAGCAGCCCAACTAGCCCAAAGCTCAATGAGCAGTTCTTC. This gives the protein CASSPTSPKLNEQFF.

There are many counts of this clonotype. The chain couples TRBV20-1 to TRBJ1-6, with 10 bases identical to TRBD1. This CDR3 has 13 residues. The germline V gene encodes CDR1 DFQATT and CDR2 SNEGSKA (reference sequence). V was clipped by 5 bases and J by 9 bases; unmatched bases: 4. This CDR3 reads CSAGQGGGSPLHF. CDR3 nucleotide sequence: TGCAGTGCTGGACAGGGGGGGGGTTCACCCCTCCACTTT.

In nucleotides, the CDR3 is TGTGCCAGCAGCCAAGATGTCGACGAGCAGTACTTC. Translating gives CASSQDVDEQYF. This chain uses TRBV3-1 with TRBJ2-7; D unresolved. The germline V gene encodes CDR1 LGHDT and CDR2 YNNKEL (reference sequence). This CDR3 contains 12 residues. V lost 0 bases, J lost 5 bases, and 5 bases lay in between.

As to this clonotype: Germline is not matched at one junction end, which may reflect a read error. The V and J genes are TRBV5-1 and TRBJ2-3; D gene ambiguous. CDR1 and CDR2 (germline): SGHRS, YFSETQ. This CDR3 comprises 13 residues. The CDR3 DNA is TGTGCCAGCAGCCTATGGAGCACAGATACGCAGTATTTT. Protein sequence: CASSLWSTDTQYF.

This clonotype was seen repeatedly, ten times or more. The chain couples TRBV12-3 or TRBV12-4 to TRBJ2-5; 7 bases are shared with TRBD2. After removal of 6 bases from V and 3 bases from J, the junction contained 10 bases not matched to a gene. This CDR3 has 15 residues. The CDR3: CASSLTGTTEETQYF. DNA of the CDR3: TGTGCCAGCAGCTTGACCGGGACTACCGAAGAGACCCAGTACTTC.

In its sample, this clonotype was seen many times. The gene calls are TRBV19 and TRBJ1-2; weak D call: TRBD1 (6 bases). Germline V CDR1 and CDR2: LNHDA, SQIVND (reference sequence). The CDR3 loop spans 12 amino acids. Trimming cost V 8 bases and J 7 bases, with 14 bases left between them. The CDR3 region is CASGGGRSGYTF. CDR3 nucleotide sequence: TGTGCCAGTGGTGGGGGCCGGAGTGGCTACACCTTC.

The rearrangement joins TRBV20-1 to TRBJ2-3, with 8 nucleotides matching TRBD2. Trimming removed 3 bases from V and 2 bases from J; junction bases left unmatched: 10. Germline assignment: CDR1 DFQATT and CDR2 SNEGSKA (reference sequence). The CDR3 contains 16 residues. The CDR3 sequence: CSARAPAGDPTDTQYF. As DNA, the CDR3 is TGCAGTGCTAGGGCGCCAGCGGGAGACCCCACAGATACGCAGTATTTT.

This clonotype showed up many times. The chain has TRBV28 and TRBJ2-4; 10 nucleotides agree with TRBD2. CDR1 MDHEN and CDR2 SYDVKM come from the germline V gene. The trim removed 5 bases at V and 0 bases at J, leaving 1 base unmatched. The CDR3 totals 15 residues. The CDR3 coding sequence is TGTGCCAGCAGTCTAGCGGGGGTAGCCAAAAACATTCAGTACTTC. It codes for CASSLAGVAKNIQYF.

Points on this clonotype: This likely stems from a read error, as it lies one base from a far larger clone. The V gene is TRBV28, the J gene TRBJ2-5, with 8 bases that match TRBD1. The J call is uncertain, as TRBJ2-7 better fits the DNA end. Germline CDR1 and CDR2: MDHEN and SYDVKM. This CDR3 has 15 residues. The CDR3 here is CASSRTGTFPYEQYF. CDR3 sequence (DNA): TGTGCCAGCAGCCGGACAGGGACCTTTCCCTACGAGCAGTACTTC.

This clonotype was seen repeatedly, ten times or more. V usage is TRBV6-1 and J usage is TRBJ1-1, with D unresolved. The germline CDR1 and CDR2 sequences are MNHNS and SASEGT. V lost 2 bases and J 3 bases, leaving 13 bases between the germline ends. The CDR3 covers 15 residues. The CDR3 nucleotides read TGTGCCAGCAGTGAATCCCCCTACGTCGACACTGAAGCTTTCTTT. Its protein is CASSESPYVDTEAFF.

This clonotype occurred many times. The chain couples TRBV28 to TRBJ1-3, with D unclear. The ends were cut back, 9 bases at V and 0 bases at J, with 24 bases in the middle. CDR3 length: 18 amino acids. Germline V lookup: CDR1 MDHEN, CDR2 SYDVKM. CDR3 sequence: CARNSSGANRSSGNTIYF. In DNA form, the CDR3 reads TGTGCCAGGAATTCCTCAGGTGCGAACCGTTCCTCTGGAAACACCATATATTTT.

The rearrangement links TRBV29-1 to TRBJ2-1, with a possible D match to TRBD2 (6 bases). This CDR3 comprises 13 residues. Germline V gene data show CDR1 as SQVTM and CDR2 as ANQGSEA. Trimming removed 3 bases from V and 5 bases from J, with 11 bases in between. The CDR3 coding sequence is TGCAGCGTTGACCGGGACTTTAACAATGAGCAGTTCTTC. This encodes CSVDRDFNNEQFF.

This clonotype was recorded many times. The rearrangement links TRBV28 to TRBJ2-7, with 7 nucleotides matching TRBD2. This CDR3 contains 13 residues. CDR1 is MDHEN and CDR2 is SYDVKM in the germline V gene. Trimming cost V 8 bases and J 3 bases; bases outside gene matches: 7. CDR3 bases: TGTGCCAGCTTGGGCGGGAGACTCTACGAGCAGTACTTC. Amino acid sequence: CASLGGRLYEQYF.

This clonotype was counted at least ten times. This CDR3 is CASSLGSTDSYGYTF. Here the CDR3 DNA reads TGCGCCAGCAGCTTGGGATCGACGGATTCTTATGGCTACACCTTC. The chain is built from TRBV5-1 and TRBJ1-2; D remains ambiguous. This CDR3 comprises 15 residues. Germline CDR1 reads SGHRS; CDR2 reads YFSETQ. Trimming removed 0 bases at V and 5 bases at J, with 14 bases between.